This TCR beta chain was documented in a study of graft-versus-host responses after intestinal transplantation. Study-wide background: Recipients uniformly received anti-thymocyte globulin induction, followed by tacrolimus and steroids for around 3 years.

Study-level results: Analysis identified GvH clones in recipient marrow, with some appearing first in ileum or blood. An association linked early post-transplant HvG declines with peak circulating GvH clone levels.

As regards this clone: What it binds is not known.

CDR1 is GTSNPN, CDR2 SVGIG, per germline (reference sequence). The V gene lost 1 base and the J gene lost 5 bases, with 6 bases spanning the gap. The CDR3 covers 11 residues. This table comes from immunoSEQ multiplex PCR, and its TCRdb copy is limited to in-frame clones, with some not included. The sample holds tens of thousands of clones, around 94% seen once. The source is a human patient who received an intestinal transplant, so some T cells may come from the graft donor. This specimen consisted of PBMCs, obtained 16 days after intestinal transplant. The V call is TRBV30, the J call TRBJ2-7; D is possibly TRBD1 (6 bases). This chain's CDR3 is CAWSAGDEQYF. The CDR3 DNA sequence: TGTGCCTGGAGTGCAGGGGACGAGCAGTACTTC.